The 10 T cell receptor beta chains listed next were all sequenced from one sample in a study of T cells in Graves' hyperthyroidism and ophthalmopathy. Regions amplified from RNA transcripts were the TCR beta CDR3 regions. TCR CDR3 underwent first-round RT-PCR with the HTBI primer set. TCRdb ran MiXCR on the multiplex PCR reads and lists one entry per CDR3 protein. This sample has about 710,000 distinct CDR3 sequences, with about a sixth found just once. The sample was blood. These receptors were obtained from a man in his late teens or twenties with Graves' hyperthyroidism.

The J gene is TRBJ2-4, the V gene TRBV24-1, with 7 nucleotides matching TRBD2. J lost 0 bases, V lost 3 bases, and 1 base had no gene match. CDR3 length: 15 amino acids. CDR1 is KGHDR and CDR2 is SFDVKD in the germline V gene. CDR3 coding DNA: TGTGCCACCAGTGATGGCGGGGGAGCCAAAAACATTCAGTACTTC. Translating it yields CATSDGGGAKNIQYF.

This clonotype appeared many times. The chain carries TRBV11-2 and TRBJ1-2; 8 bases line up with TRBD1. The CDR3 is 15 amino acids. Germline assignment: CDR1 SGHAT and CDR2 FQNNGV. With 5 bases clipped from V and 4 bases from J, the junction kept 9 bases outside the gene matches. The CDR3 spells CASSTRTGTVYGYTF. In DNA, the CDR3 is TGTGCCAGCAGCACCAGGACAGGGACGGTCTATGGCTACACCTTC.

This clonotype was seen at least ten times. The chain carries TRBV7-9 and TRBJ2-1, with D perhaps being TRBD1 or TRBD2 (5 bases each). CDR3 length: 12 residues. The V gene's germline CDR1 is SEHNR and CDR2 FQNEAQ (reference sequence). Trimming took 5 bases from V and 6 from J, leaving 8 bases between them. CDR3 loop: CASSRDGNEQFF. The CDR3 DNA reads TGTGCCAGCAGCCGGGACGGCAATGAGCAGTTCTTC.

Ten or more counts support this clonotype. J is TRBJ2-4 and V is TRBV28; D not resolved. V lost 2 bases and J 0 bases, leaving 8 bases between the germline ends. The CDR3 has 15 amino acids. Per the germline V gene, CDR1 is MDHEN and CDR2 is SYDVKM. CDR3 protein: CASSLGQIAKNIQYF. CDR3 nucleotide sequence: TGTGCCAGCAGTTTAGGGCAGATAGCCAAAAACATTCAGTACTTC.

This clonotype appeared a few times. The chain joins TRBV12-3 or TRBV12-4 to TRBJ2-1; D is unresolved. With 5 bases removed from V and 2 bases from J, the gap between germline ends came to 7 bases. CDR3 size: 13 residues. The CDR3 coding sequence is TGTGCCAGCAGTATGGACCCCTACAATGAGCAGTTCTTC. It encodes CASSMDPYNEQFF.

This clonotype was counted at least ten times. V and J are TRBV2 and TRBJ2-7; D unclear. The V gene lost 6 bases and the J gene lost 5 bases, with 11 bases spanning the gap. Germline values: CDR1 SNHLY, CDR2 FYNNEI. The CDR3 contains 12 residues. The CDR3 here is CASRYTNDEQYF. For the CDR3, the DNA is TGTGCCAGCAGGTACACGAATGACGAGCAGTACTTC.

The table lists this clonotype with many counts. The chain's CDR3 is CASSLMGLETQYF. In DNA, the CDR3 is TGTGCCAGCAGCTTAATGGGGCTGGAGACCCAGTACTTC. The V call is TRBV7-2, the J call TRBJ2-5, with D possibly TRBD1 on 5 matching bases. Looked up from germline, CDR1 is SGHTA and CDR2 is FQGNSA. Trimming cost V 2 bases and J 5 bases, with 9 bases left between them. The CDR3 is 13 residues long.

The chain recombines TRBV28 with TRBJ2-7; D possibly corresponds to TRBD2 (5 bases). The germline V gene encodes CDR1 MDHEN and CDR2 SYDVKM. Trimming stripped 6 bases from V and 4 bases from J, with 10 bases between. The CDR3 spans 12 residues. CDR3 in DNA: TGTGCCAGCAGGGTAGAGGGATACGAGCAGTACTTC. Encoded protein: CASRVEGYEQYF.

This clonotype was counted at least ten times. V gene TRBV28 combines with J gene TRBJ1-4; 7 nucleotides agree with TRBD1. The germline V gene has CDR1 MDHEN and CDR2 SYDVKM. The trim removed 6 bases at V and 11 bases at J, leaving 12 bases unmatched. This CDR3 is built from 14 residues. CDR3 nucleotide sequence: TGTGCCAGCAGCACGAGACAGGGACGGCGGAAACTGTTTTTT. It codes for CASSTRQGRRKLFF.

The chain employs TRBV3-2 and TRBJ2-4; the DNA was not compared with TRBD2, the D call given in the table. TRBV3-2 is a known pseudogene. The CDR3 length is 19 residues. Here the CDR3 DNA reads TGTGCCAGCAGCCAAGATCAAGCGGGAGTACGGTGGGCCAAAAACATTCAGTACTTC. It specifies CASSQDQAGVRWAKNIQYF.